Below, 15 T cell receptor beta chains from the same sample are listed, as sequenced in a study of T cells in Graves' hyperthyroidism and ophthalmopathy. TCR beta CDR3 region amplification was performed from RNA transcripts. The TCR CDR3 was amplified in a first-round RT-PCR using the HTBI primer set. TCRdb reprocessed the multiplex PCR reads via MiXCR and lists one record per CDR3 protein. The sample has hundreds of thousands of distinct CDR3 sequences, roughly 20% seen once. Material: blood. The receptors here all came from a man aged 25 to 45 with Graves' ophthalmopathy.

The chain combines TRBV5-1 with TRBJ2-5; D possibly corresponds to TRBD2 (6 bases). V was trimmed by 4 bases and J by 9 bases, leaving 19 bases between them. The CDR3 has 14 residues. Per the germline V gene, CDR1 is SGHRS and CDR2 is YFSETQ. The CDR3: CASSPQDAGWAQYF. Written as DNA, the CDR3 is TGCGCCAGCAGCCCCCAAGATGCGGGGTGGGCCCAGTACTTC.

This chain links TRBV27 with TRBJ2-7; D is tentatively TRBD1 or TRBD2 (5 bases each). V was clipped by 4 bases and J by 6 bases, with 19 bases between them. The CDR3 sequence is 15 residues long. Germline assignment: CDR1 MNHEY and CDR2 SMNVEV (reference sequence). CDR3 amino acids: CASSSLGTARSEQYF. DNA for the CDR3: TGTGCCAGCAGTTCGCTCGGGACGGCCAGGAGCGAGCAGTACTTC.

This clonotype was counted a few times. The CDR3 region has the DNA TGCGCCAGCAGCACCTCGTGGACTAGCGGGATGGGCTACGAGCAGTACTTC. Amino acids: CASSTSWTSGMGYEQYF. V usage is TRBV5-1 and J usage is TRBJ2-7, with TRBD2 identical over 12 bases. Trimming took 4 bases from V and 3 from J; bases not matched to a gene: 11. The germline gives CDR1 SGHRS, CDR2 YFSETQ. This CDR3 has 17 residues. The entire variable domain, with the rest obtained from reference TRBV5-1 and TRBJ2-7, is as follows: KAGVTQTPRYLIKTRGQQVTLSCSPISGHRSVSWYQQTPGQGLQFLFEYFSETQRNKGNFPGRFSGRQFSNSRSEMNVSTLELGDSALYLCASSTSWTSGMGYEQYFGPGTRLTVT.

In this sample, this clonotype turned up many times. The V gene is TRBV28, the J gene TRBJ2-1; the match to TRBD1 covers 8 bases. Unmatched junction bases numbered 9, after V lost 5 bases and J lost 6 bases. Germline V gene lookup returns CDR1 MDHEN and CDR2 SYDVKM. This CDR3 region has 15 residues. CDR3 loop: CASSIPGQVPNEQFF. CDR3 in DNA: TGTGCCAGCAGTATCCCGGGACAGGTACCCAATGAGCAGTTCTTC.

A few counts support this clonotype. Germline is not matched at one junction end, which may reflect a read error. This chain uses TRBV6-9 with TRBJ2-3, with a weak D call TRBD1 (5 bases). Germline assignment: CDR1 MNHGY and CDR2 SVAAGI. This CDR3 is built from 15 residues. The CDR3 is CAGSYRRTASDTQYF. CDR3 nucleotide sequence: TGTGCCGGCAGTTACAGGCGGACGGCTTCAGATACGCAGTATTTT.

This clonotype appeared once. V is TRBV20-1 and J is TRBJ1-6, with 7 bases lining up with TRBD1. The junction had 3 bases not matched to a gene; V was cut back by 4 bases and J by 0 bases. Looked up from germline, CDR1 is DFQATT and CDR2 is SNEGSKA (reference sequence). The CDR3 extends over 15 amino acids. The CDR3 DNA follows: TGCAGTGCTACCCGACAGGGCTCCTATAATTCACCCCTCCACTTT. Amino acids: CSATRQGSYNSPLHF.

This chain uses TRBV6-1 with TRBJ1-1; a weak D match, TRBD1 (5 bases). V dropped 1 base and J dropped 3 bases, with 9 bases sitting between them. The CDR3 contains 14 residues. Germline CDR1 MNHNS, CDR2 SASEGT. This CDR3 is CASSEGGGYTEAFF. The CDR3, as DNA: TGTGCCAGCAGTGAAGGGGGGGGGTACACTGAAGCTTTCTTT.

The CDR3 sequence: CSARDPRVSYEQYF. The CDR3 coding sequence is TGCAGTGCTAGAGACCCTAGGGTCTCCTACGAGCAGTACTTC. The chain links TRBV20-1 to TRBJ2-7, with D unclear. V was shortened by 0 bases and J by 0 bases, with 9 bases between the two germline ends. The CDR3 is 14 amino acids. Germline V gene lookup returns CDR1 DFQATT and CDR2 SNEGSKA (reference sequence).

This clonotype appeared a few times. V gene TRBV28 combines with J gene TRBJ2-5; 7 bases map to TRBD2. The CDR3 spans 14 residues. From germline, CDR1 is MDHEN and CDR2 SYDVKM. V dropped 5 bases and J dropped 4; count of bases not matched to a gene: 7. The CDR3 reads CASSTNGLVETQYF. The CDR3 coding sequence is TGTGCCAGCAGTACCAACGGACTAGTAGAGACCCAGTACTTC.

The chain links TRBV12-3 or TRBV12-4 to TRBJ1-2; 7 bases agree with TRBD1. This CDR3 is built from 13 residues. Trimming cost V 5 bases and J 4 bases; bases outside gene matches: 4. The chain's CDR3 is CASSEGQFYGYTF. In DNA, the CDR3 is TGTGCCAGCAGTGAGGGACAGTTCTATGGCTACACCTTC.

This clonotype was counted only a few times. The rearrangement links TRBV20-1 to TRBJ2-7, with 12 bases matching TRBD2. The CDR3 covers 16 residues. Germline V gene data show CDR1 as DFQATT and CDR2 as SNEGSKA (reference sequence). Trimming at V came to 0 bases and at J to 3 bases, leaving 6 bases not matched to a gene. CDR3: CSARDLTSGRFYEQYF. CDR3 in DNA: TGCAGTGCTAGAGATCTCACTAGCGGGAGGTTCTACGAGCAGTACTTC.

In its sample, this clonotype was seen many times. The chain has TRBV12-3 or TRBV12-4 and TRBJ1-5; D gene uncertain. The CDR3 extends over 13 amino acids. V was pared by 6 bases and J by 5 bases, with 11 bases between. CDR3 region: CASSSGWDQPQHF. The CDR3 region has the DNA TGTGCCAGCAGCTCAGGCTGGGATCAGCCCCAGCATTTT.

This clonotype showed up just a few times. The CDR3 loop reads CSVERAGDKTQYF. The CDR3 coding sequence is TGCAGCGTTGAAAGGGCAGGGGACAAGACCCAGTACTTC. The gene calls are TRBV29-1 and TRBJ2-5; TRBD1 is a possible D gene (6 bases). This CDR3 contains 13 residues. Germline values: CDR1 SQVTM, CDR2 ANQGSEA. V dropped 2 bases and J dropped 6 bases, with 13 bases sitting between them.

The rearrangement links TRBV12-3 or TRBV12-4 to TRBJ2-2; perhaps TRBD2 as D (6 bases). V lost 4 bases and J lost 2, with 17 bases in between. The CDR3 has 17 residues. As DNA, the CDR3 is TGTGCCAGCAGTTACCCCGCCGGGAGCTTAAACACCGGGGAGCTGTTTTTT. Translated, it gives CASSYPAGSLNTGELFF.

V and J are TRBV6-1 and TRBJ2-7; TRBD1 aligns across 9 bases. From germline, CDR1 is MNHNS and CDR2 SASEGT. CDR3 length: 11 residues. J lost 8 bases, V lost 5 bases, and 1 base had no gene match. Here the CDR3 reads CASSTGGQQYF. In nucleotides, the CDR3 is TGTGCCAGCAGTACAGGGGGCCAGCAGTACTTC.